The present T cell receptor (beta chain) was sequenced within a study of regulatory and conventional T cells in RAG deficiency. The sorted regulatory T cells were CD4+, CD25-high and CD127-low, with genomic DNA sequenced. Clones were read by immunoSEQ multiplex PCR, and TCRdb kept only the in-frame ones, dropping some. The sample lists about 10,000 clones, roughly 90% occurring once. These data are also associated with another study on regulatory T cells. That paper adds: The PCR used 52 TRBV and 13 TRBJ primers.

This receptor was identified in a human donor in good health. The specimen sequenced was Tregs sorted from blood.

This CDR3 reads CASSFRQGALTEAFF. As DNA, the CDR3 is TGTGCCAGCAGCTTTCGCCAGGGGGCGCTTACTGAAGCTTTCTTT. The rearrangement joins TRBV7-2 to TRBJ1-1, with 8 bases matching TRBD1. Germline loops: CDR1 SGHTA, CDR2 FQGNSA. The CDR3 spans 15 residues. Unmatched junction bases numbered 8, after V lost 3 bases and J lost 5 bases.